This passage covers 20 T cell receptor beta chains from one sample sequenced in a study of T cell responses to AZD1222 COVID-19 vaccine (dated by TCRdb to the early 2020s). What this sample's time point label stands for: baseline before first vaccination. Library preparation used the immunoSEQ multiplex PCR assay. TCRdb limited this immuneACCESS table to in-frame rearrangements with V and J called. A share of clones is missing; checked studies link under half to unresolved V genes, and the rest is unexplained. Present in this sample are 110,000 to 150,000 clones, more than 85% of which were seen just once. About 5.1% of the sample goes to the ten largest clones. The material was peripheral blood, obtained on day 0 of AZD1222 vaccination. These receptors all stem from an adult in good health.

V and J are TRBV18 and TRBJ2-1; possible D gene TRBD2, 5 bases. The V gene lost 4 bases and the J gene lost 0 bases, with 7 bases spanning the gap. CDR1 KGHSH and CDR2 LQKENI come from the germline V gene. CDR3 length: 14 amino acids. The CDR3 sequence: CASSRESSYNEQFF. The CDR3 DNA is TGTGCCAGCTCACGGGAGAGCTCCTACAATGAGCAGTTCTTC.

V usage is TRBV7-9 and J usage is TRBJ2-7; possibly TRBD2 for D (6 bases). Per the germline V gene, CDR1 is SEHNR and CDR2 is FQNEAQ (reference sequence). Trimming left V 5 bases short and J 4 bases short, with 21 bases between. CDR3 length: 16 amino acids. CDR3 sequence (DNA): TGTGCCAGCAGCCGCCTTTTCGGGAGTAGTGGGTACGAGCAGTACTTC. Encoded protein: CASSRLFGSSGYEQYF.

The chain recombines TRBV6-1 with TRBJ1-3, with D unclear. The CDR3 length is 13 residues. Trimming shortened V by 2 bases and J by 1 base, and 3 bases separated the two germline ends. The germline gives CDR1 MNHNS, CDR2 SASEGT. CDR3 sequence reads: CASSEISGNTIYF. Here the CDR3 DNA reads TGTGCCAGCAGTGAAATATCTGGAAACACCATATATTTT.

The genes are TRBV5-6 and TRBJ1-1, with D maybe TRBD1 (6 bases). This CDR3 is built from 13 residues. The V gene's germline CDR1 is SGHDT and CDR2 YYEEEE. V lost 4 bases to trimming and J lost 4 bases, with 11 bases between them. The CDR3 bases are TGTGCCAGCAGCACTTGGGGGGCCACTGAAGCTTTCTTT. Its translation: CASSTWGATEAFF.

This rearrangement joins TRBV10-3 to TRBJ2-1, with 8 bases identical to TRBD2. Germline V gives CDR1 ENHRY, CDR2 SYGVKD. Trimming cost V 6 bases and J 0 bases; bases outside gene matches: 4. This CDR3 has 15 amino acids. CDR3 residues: CAIRQSGSSYNEQFF. As DNA, the CDR3 is TGTGCCATCAGACAAAGCGGGAGCTCCTACAATGAGCAGTTCTTC.

J is TRBJ2-3 and V is TRBV6-5; a weak D match, TRBD2 (6 bases). Germline V gives CDR1 MNHEY, CDR2 SVGAGI. Trimming cost V 8 bases and J 2 bases, with 17 bases left between them. The CDR3 is 15 amino acids. The CDR3 bases are TGTGCCAGCTCGAGAAGTGCGGGGTACACAGATACGCAGTATTTT. It translates to CASSRSAGYTDTQYF.

The chain carries TRBV5-1 and TRBJ2-5; TRBD1 is a possible D gene (5 bases). Germline values: CDR1 SGHRS, CDR2 YFSETQ. There are 15 residues in the CDR3. Trimming took 0 bases from V and 2 from J, leaving 11 bases between them. The CDR3 bases are TGCGCCAGCAGCTTGGTATCAGGGTCGCAAGAGACCCAGTACTTC. Encoded protein: CASSLVSGSQETQYF.

The rearrangement joins TRBV7-9 to TRBJ1-4, with D perhaps matching TRBD1 (6 bases). V dropped 4 bases and J dropped 3 bases, with 12 bases sitting between them. The V gene's germline CDR1 is SEHNR and CDR2 FQNEAQ (reference sequence). The CDR3 loop spans 15 amino acids. CDR3 residues: CASSYNRVPNEKLFF. The CDR3 DNA reads TGTGCCAGCAGCTACAACAGGGTACCTAATGAAAAACTGTTTTTT.

The chain couples TRBV10-2 to TRBJ2-7, with unresolved D. Germline V gene lookup returns CDR1 WSHSY and CDR2 SAAADI. V lost 4 bases, J lost 1 base, and 2 bases lay in between. CDR3 length: 11 amino acids. CDR3 sequence reads: CASSASYEQYF. The CDR3 DNA sequence: TGCGCCAGCAGTGCGTCCTACGAGCAGTACTTC.

The chain joins TRBV27 to TRBJ2-3; 9 bases map to TRBD1. Germline assignment: CDR1 MNHEY and CDR2 SMNVEV (reference sequence). The CDR3 totals 16 residues. The ends lost 6 bases at V and 1 base at J; junction bases unmatched: 8. CDR3 DNA sequence: TGTGCCAGCAGATCCATCCGGGACAGGGGCACAGATACGCAGTATTTT. Protein: CASRSIRDRGTDTQYF.

The chain has TRBV5-4 and TRBJ2-3; 7 positions agree with TRBD2. Germline assignment: CDR1 SGHNT and CDR2 YYREEE (reference sequence). J gave up 4 bases and V 3 bases, and 5 bases lay outside the gene matches. The CDR3 loop spans 14 amino acids. The CDR3 nucleotides are TGTGCCAGCAGCTCAGGACTAGGATCAGATACGCAGTATTTT. It encodes CASSSGLGSDTQYF.

This clone was observed a handful of times. The V gene is TRBV19, the J gene TRBJ1-5; a possible D gene is TRBD1 (5 bases). From germline, CDR1 is LNHDA and CDR2 SQIVND (reference sequence). The V gene lost 3 bases and the J gene lost 1 base, with 10 bases spanning the gap. The CDR3 consists of 15 residues. The CDR3 sequence is CASSMGGRSNQPQHF. CDR3 nucleotide sequence: TGTGCCAGTAGTATGGGGGGACGGAGCAATCAGCCCCAGCATTTT.

This clone was counted between two and nine times. The V and J genes are TRBV2 and TRBJ2-5; D is unresolved. The CDR3 consists of 14 residues. Between the trimmed V and J ends, which lost 8 bases and 4 bases, there was a span of 17 bases. Germline-derived CDR1 and CDR2 are SNHLY and FYNNEI. The CDR3 DNA reads as TGTGCCAGCTGTGTGGAGAGAGTTGGAGAGACCCAGTACTTC. Its protein product is CASCVERVGETQYF.

The chain uses TRBV12-3 or TRBV12-4 and TRBJ2-3; D gene uncertain. V was clipped by 0 bases and J by 3 bases, with 4 bases between them. CDR3 length: 13 residues. CDR3 sequence (DNA): TGTGCCAGCAGTTTAGCCATGACAGATACGCAGTATTTT. Translation gives CASSLAMTDTQYF.

The rearrangement links TRBV30 to TRBJ1-2; no definite D call. Germline V gene sequence: CDR1 GTSNPN, CDR2 SVGIG (reference sequence). Trimming left V 2 bases short and J 4 bases short, with 5 bases between. This CDR3 spans 11 amino acids. The CDR3 sequence: CAWSPGYGYTF. In DNA, the CDR3 is TGTGCCTGGAGTCCGGGCTATGGCTACACCTTC.

The chain carries TRBV6-2 or TRBV6-3 and TRBJ1-6; the D is unclear. V shed 1 base and J shed 10 bases, with 11 bases lying between them. The CDR3 is 14 residues long. Germline lookup yields CDR1 MNHEY and CDR2 SVGEGT. The CDR3 loop is CASSYFRISSPLHF. The CDR3 nucleotides are TGTGCCAGCAGTTACTTCCGGATAAGCTCACCCCTCCACTTT.

This clone appeared a single time. The genes are TRBV7-9 and TRBJ1-4, with D possibly matching TRBD1 (5 bases). The CDR3 covers 15 residues. Germline CDR1 and CDR2: SEHNR and FQNEAQ (reference sequence). The V end was cut by 5 bases, the J end by 5 bases, with 15 bases between. The CDR3 spells CASSENRLSNEKLFF. As DNA, the CDR3 is TGTGCCAGCAGCGAAAACAGGTTGAGCAATGAAAAACTGTTTTTT.

The rearrangement uses TRBV20-1 and TRBJ1-1; TRBD1 aligns across 7 bases. Germline V CDR1 and CDR2: DFQATT, SNEGSKA (reference sequence). The junction had 28 bases not matched to a gene; V was cut back by 3 bases and J by 3 bases. There are 21 residues in the CDR3. This CDR3 reads CSASRIRQGLGTDWVDTEAFF. CDR3 nucleotides: TGCAGTGCTAGTCGGATAAGACAGGGATTAGGGACGGATTGGGTTGACACTGAAGCTTTCTTT.

V gene TRBV3-1 (or the pseudogene TRBV3-2) combines with J gene TRBJ1-4, with TRBD1 identical over 7 bases. The CDR3 has 13 amino acids. V lost 7 bases, J lost 8 bases, and 7 bases stayed unmatched. Germline assignment: CDR1 LGHDT and CDR2 YNNKEL (reference sequence). The CDR3 protein is CASKDRVIEKLFF. Written as DNA, the CDR3 is TGTGCCAGCAAAGACAGGGTGATAGAAAAACTGTTTTTT.

The chain carries TRBV25-1 and TRBJ1-6; D ambiguous. The CDR3 extends over 15 amino acids. In germline, CDR1 is MGHDK, CDR2 SYGVNS. With 1 base removed from V and 8 bases from J, the gap between germline ends came to 12 bases. The CDR3 coding sequence is TGTGCCAGCAGTGAATCAAGGGAAATTGATTCACCCCTCCACTTT. Translated, it gives CASSESREIDSPLHF.